The 23 T cell receptor beta chains given below trace back to one sample, sequenced in a study of cytomegalovirus exposure and HLA in healthy donors. The PCR employed 60 Vbeta primers together with 13 Jbeta primers. TCRdb keeps only in-frame clones here, not all; method: immunoSEQ multiplex PCR. The profile shows 140,000 to 150,000 clones, 75% of them singletons. The sample comprised PBMCs. Receptors were obtained from a man younger than 40 in good health and CMV-seronegative.

The rearrangement links TRBV5-6 to TRBJ1-4, with 8 bases identical to TRBD1. This CDR3 is built from 17 residues. Germline V CDR1 and CDR2: SGHDT, YYEEEE. V lost 0 bases and J lost 0; bases outside the gene matches: 4. CDR3 bases: TGTGCCAGCAGCTTGGCTCCGGGACAGGCAACTAATGAAAAACTGTTTTTT. Its protein product is CASSLAPGQATNEKLFF.

The rearrangement uses TRBV7-2 and TRBJ1-1, with unresolved D. CDR3 size: 14 residues. CDR1 and CDR2 from the germline V gene are SGHTA and FQGNSA. V lost 4 bases and J lost 0, with 9 bases in between. For the CDR3, the DNA is TGTGCCAGCAGCTCCAAATACTTGAACACTGAAGCTTTCTTT. Its protein product is CASSSKYLNTEAFF.

This sequence joins TRBV5-6 and TRBJ1-2; 9 bases are a match to TRBD1. Germline CDR1 and CDR2: SGHDT and YYEEEE. The V and J ends lost 5 bases and 7 bases, in that order; junction bases with no gene match: 6. The CDR3 contains 13 residues. For the CDR3, the DNA is TGTGCCAGCAGTTTTACAGGGGGCGGTGGCTACACCTTC. It specifies CASSFTGGGGYTF.

The chain joins TRBV7-2 to TRBJ2-1, with 9 bases lining up with TRBD2. The V gene's germline CDR1 is SGHTA and CDR2 FQGNSA. The length of the CDR3 is 14 residues. Trimming at V came to 1 base and at J to 7 bases, leaving 2 bases not matched to a gene. CDR3 nucleotides: TGTGCCAGCAGCTTAGGGGCGGGAGGGAATGAGCAGTTCTTC. Translation: CASSLGAGGNEQFF. Together with reference TRBV7-2 and TRBJ2-1, the CDR3 gives the full variable domain: GAGVSQSPSNKVTEKGKDVELRCDPISGHTALYWYRQSLGQGLEFLIYFQGNSAPDKSGLPSDRFSAERTGGSVSTLTIQRTQQEDSAVYLCASSLGAGGNEQFFGPGTRLTVL.

This clone was recorded a few times. The J gene is TRBJ1-6, the V gene TRBV9; the D gene is possibly TRBD1 (6 bases). Germline CDR1 is SGDLS and CDR2 is YYNGEE. The germline V and J ends were trimmed by 3 bases and 7 bases, with 8 bases remaining between them. The CDR3 extends over 13 amino acids. In DNA form, the CDR3 reads TGTGCCAGCAGCGCCACAGGGAATTCACCCCTCCACTTT. It codes for CASSATGNSPLHF.

This chain connects TRBV27 to TRBJ1-6; a possible D gene is TRBD1 (6 bases). The germline V gene has CDR1 MNHEY and CDR2 SMNVEV (reference sequence). V dropped 2 bases and J dropped 8 bases, with 10 bases sitting between them. The CDR3 totals 14 residues. The CDR3, as DNA: TGTGCCAGCAGTTTAGGCCAGGGGTATTCACCCCTCCACTTT. Translating gives CASSLGQGYSPLHF.

This clone was counted a few times. The chain is built from TRBV13 and TRBJ2-1; 7 bases are a match to TRBD1. CDR1 and CDR2 from the germline V gene are PRHDT and FYEKMQ (reference sequence). J lost 10 bases, V lost 4 bases, and 4 bases had no gene match. CDR3 length: 12 residues. In DNA, the CDR3 is TGTGCCAGCAGCTCCAGGGGGAAGGAGCAGTTCTTC. Protein: CASSSRGKEQFF.

The chain uses TRBV30 and TRBJ1-1; D call uncertain. Germline V gene lookup returns CDR1 GTSNPN and CDR2 SVGIG (reference sequence). V was trimmed by 5 bases and J by 4 bases, leaving 8 bases between them. The CDR3 is made up of 11 amino acids. The CDR3 sequence is CAWSSSTEAFF. The CDR3 bases are TGTGCCTGGTCATCTAGCACTGAAGCTTTCTTT.

This chain connects TRBV30 to TRBJ1-4, with TRBD1 matching 9 bases. The germline V gene has CDR1 GTSNPN and CDR2 SVGIG (reference sequence). The V and J ends lost 4 bases and 6 bases, in that order; junction bases with no gene match: 6. This CDR3 has 14 residues. CDR3 loop: CAWTPQGAYEKLFF. The DNA for the CDR3 is TGTGCCTGGACCCCACAGGGGGCTTATGAAAAACTGTTTTTT. Supplemented by reference TRBV30 and TRBJ1-4, the full variable domain reads SQTIHQWPATLVQPVGSPLSLECTVEGTSNPNLYWYRQAAGRGLQLLFYSVGIGQISSEVPQNLSASRPQDRQFILSSKKLLLSDSGFYLCAWTPQGAYEKLFFGSGTQLSVL.

The gene calls are TRBV27 and TRBJ2-7; D uncertain. Germline loops: CDR1 MNHEY, CDR2 SMNVEV (reference sequence). With 5 bases removed from V and 5 bases from J, the gap between germline ends came to 10 bases. The CDR3 sequence is 12 residues long. The CDR3 bases are TGTGCCAGCAGTAGCAGACACGACGAGCAGTACTTC. It is translated as CASSSRHDEQYF.

CDR3 in amino acids: CASSLGGSDTQYF. DNA for the CDR3: TGTGCCAGCAGCTTAGGAGGTTCAGATACGCAGTATTTT. The chain uses TRBV7-2 and TRBJ2-3; D ambiguous. CDR1 is SGHTA, CDR2 FQGNSA, per germline. The length of the CDR3 is 13 residues. Trimming removed 1 base at V and 4 bases at J, with 6 bases between.

The V call is TRBV10-2, the J call TRBJ1-3, with D maybe TRBD1 (6 bases). Germline V gene sequence: CDR1 WSHSY, CDR2 SAAADI. Trimming took off 4 bases at V and 5 bases at J, with 12 bases between the two ends. The CDR3 covers 14 residues. For the CDR3, the DNA is TGCGCCAGCAGTGGTGGTACAGGGCGAAACACCATATATTTT. Translated: CASSGGTGRNTIYF.

For the CDR3, the DNA is TGTGCCAGCAGCCAAGTACAGAGGGCATCCTACAATGAGCAGTTCTTC. Translated: CASSQVQRASYNEQFF. This rearrangement joins TRBV4-2 to TRBJ2-1, with a tentative D call TRBD2 (5 bases). CDR3 size: 16 residues. CDR1 is LGHNA and CDR2 is YNFKEQ in the germline V gene. V was trimmed by 1 base and J by 1 base, leaving 11 bases between them.

The chain employs TRBV11-2 and TRBJ2-7, with a weak D call TRBD1 (6 bases). Germline loops: CDR1 SGHAT, CDR2 FQNNGV. This CDR3 region has 14 residues. The ends were cut back, 5 bases at V and 0 bases at J, with 11 bases in the middle. The CDR3 DNA follows: TGTGCCAGCAGCCGGACAGCGCTCTCCTACGAGCAGTACTTC. This gives the protein CASSRTALSYEQYF. The full variable domain, completed using reference TRBV11-2 and TRBJ2-7, is EAGVAQSPRYKIIEKRQSVAFWCNPISGHATLYWYQQILGQGPKLLIQFQNNGVVDDSQLPKDRFSAERLKGVDSTLKIQPAKLEDSAVYLCASSRTALSYEQYFGPGTRLTVT.

The chain uses TRBV4-1 and TRBJ2-7, with 8 bases lining up with TRBD2. CDR1 and CDR2 (germline): MGHRA, YSYEKL. The CDR3 loop spans 18 amino acids. With 1 base clipped from V and 1 base from J, the junction kept 12 bases outside the gene matches. CDR3 protein: CASSQAELTGGGSYEQYF. CDR3 DNA sequence: TGCGCCAGCAGCCAAGCGGAGTTGACGGGAGGGGGATCCTACGAGCAGTACTTC.

V gene TRBV5-1 combines with J gene TRBJ2-2; the match to TRBD1 covers 8 bases. V dropped 4 bases and J dropped 4; count of bases not matched to a gene: 6. CDR3 size: 15 residues. Germline CDR1 SGHRS, CDR2 YFSETQ. The CDR3, as DNA: TGCGCCAGCAGCCTGGACAGGGCGGCCACCGGGGAGCTGTTTTTT. It specifies CASSLDRAATGELFF.

The V call is TRBV16, the J call TRBJ2-6; TRBD2 is a possible D gene (5 bases). Germline CDR1 KGHSY, CDR2 FQNENV. CDR3 length equals 17 residues. The V end lost 4 bases, the J end lost 0 bases, and 13 bases lay between the germline ends. The CDR3 DNA follows: TGTGCCAGCAGCCTATTTCAAGGAGGCTCTGGGGCCAACGTCCTGACTTTC. It specifies CASSLFQGGSGANVLTF. The variable domain in full, completed from reference TRBV16 and TRBJ2-6, reads GEEVAQTPKHLVRGEGQKAKLYCAPIKGHSYVFWYQQVLKNEFKFLISFQNENVFDETGMPKERFSAKCLPNSPCSLEIQATKLEDSAVYFCASSLFQGGSGANVLTFGAGSRLTVL.

The gene calls are TRBV7-9 and TRBJ1-4; D is ambiguous. Trimming pared 3 bases from V and 8 bases from J, leaving 4 bases between. CDR1 and CDR2 (germline): SEHNR, FQNEAQ (reference sequence). The CDR3 is 11 amino acids. The CDR3 DNA follows: TGTGCCAGCAGCTTTCAAGAAAAACTGTTTTTT. It is translated as CASSFQEKLFF.

The chain joins TRBV9 to TRBJ2-3, with 8 bases lining up with TRBD1. The V segment lost 0 bases and the J segment 4 bases; nucleotides outside the gene matches: 4. The CDR3 runs to 15 residues. Germline-derived CDR1 and CDR2 are SGDLS and YYNGEE. The CDR3 loop reads CASSVGVQGADTQYF. The CDR3 DNA is TGTGCCAGCAGCGTAGGAGTACAGGGGGCAGATACGCAGTATTTT.

The chain joins TRBV7-9 to TRBJ2-4; 10 bases map to TRBD1. This CDR3 has 15 residues. The junction had 9 bases not matched to a gene; V was cut back by 5 bases and J by 8 bases. Germline lookup yields CDR1 SEHNR and CDR2 FQNEAQ (reference sequence). The CDR3 here is CASSPRDRGLDIQYF. Here the CDR3 DNA reads TGTGCCAGCAGCCCAAGAGACAGGGGGCTCGACATTCAGTACTTC.

V usage is TRBV5-1 and J usage is TRBJ2-5; 9 positions agree with TRBD2. V was pared by 1 base and J by 5 bases, with 6 bases of the junction left unmatched. Germline V gene sequence: CDR1 SGHRS, CDR2 YFSETQ. This CDR3 spans 15 amino acids. Here the CDR3 reads CASSLIPSGAETQYF. As DNA, the CDR3 is TGCGCCAGCAGCTTGATTCCTAGCGGGGCGGAGACCCAGTACTTC.

The rearrangement uses TRBV27 and TRBJ2-7, with D perhaps matching TRBD1 (6 bases). Trimming cost V 7 bases and J 7 bases, with 17 bases left between them. Germline loops: CDR1 MNHEY, CDR2 SMNVEV (reference sequence). This CDR3 is built from 13 residues. Here the CDR3 DNA reads TGTGCCAGCACCCCTCGAGACCAGGGGGAGCAGTACTTC. Translated: CASTPRDQGEQYF.

This clone was picked up a small number of times. The chain couples TRBV6-1 to TRBJ1-1; 8 bases match TRBD1. CDR1 and CDR2 (germline): MNHNS, SASEGT. V was clipped by 5 bases and J by 11 bases; unmatched bases: 10. This CDR3 is built from 13 residues. CDR3 nucleotides: TGTGCCAGCAGTCCTCAGGGGGCCGAGGGGGCTTTCTTT. It encodes CASSPQGAEGAFF.